This is a list of T cell receptor beta chains from one sample in a study of cytomegalovirus exposure and HLA in healthy donors. Clones were read by immunoSEQ multiplex PCR, and TCRdb kept only the in-frame ones, dropping some. This repertoire shows some 180,000 clones, over 65% found once; its top ten account for around 3.5%. The material sequenced was PBMCs. These receptors were collected from a woman aged 55-70 years in good health and CMV-seropositive. Both conserved end residues are part of each CDR3. D genes are given only for firm matches. Not every row has a clone size; where given, it reads once, few, many or a size class.

len: 15; d_gene: TRBD1; j_gene: TRBJ1-1; abundance: NA; v_gene: TRBV5-1; CDR3aa: CASSLGGEGATEAFF; CDR3nt: TGCGCCAGCAGCTTGGGAGGTGAGGGGGCGACTGAAGCTTTCTTT
len: 15; d_gene: TRBD2; j_gene: TRBJ2-1; abundance: NA; v_gene: TRBV28; CDR3aa: CASSPMSGSGVEQFF; CDR3nt: TGTGCCAGCAGTCCCATGAGCGGGAGTGGGGTTGAGCAGTTCTTC
len: 15; d_gene: TRBD1; j_gene: TRBJ1-6; abundance: NA; v_gene: TRBV11-2; CDR3aa: CASSPSQGALSPLHF; CDR3nt: TGTGCCAGCAGCCCCTCACAGGGGGCTTTATCACCCCTCCACTTT
len: 14; d_gene: TRBD1; j_gene: TRBJ2-5; abundance: NA; v_gene: TRBV7-9; CDR3aa: CASSSWDRGETQYF; CDR3nt: TGTGCCAGCAGCTCCTGGGACAGAGGGGAGACCCAGTACTTC
len: 17; d_gene: TRBD2; j_gene: TRBJ2-5; abundance: NA; v_gene: TRBV5-1; CDR3aa: CASSLAKATSGQETQYF; CDR3nt: TGCGCCAGCAGCTTGGCCAAAGCGACTAGCGGCCAAGAGACCCAGTACTTC
len: 13; d_gene: NA; j_gene: TRBJ2-7; abundance: NA; v_gene: TRBV29-1; CDR3aa: CSSRETGSGKQYF; CDR3nt: TGCAGCTCAAGGGAGACGGGGTCCGGAAAGCAGTACTTC
len: 15; d_gene: TRBD1; j_gene: TRBJ2-7; abundance: once; v_gene: TRBV6-5; CDR3aa: CASSYRGRASYEQYF; CDR3nt: TGTGCCAGCAGTTATAGGGGGCGGGCCTCCTACGAGCAGTACTTC
len: 15; d_gene: TRBD1; j_gene: TRBJ1-2; abundance: NA; v_gene: TRBV28; CDR3aa: CASSPAGTGIGGYTF; CDR3nt: TGTGCCAGCAGTCCCGCCGGGACAGGGATAGGCGGCTACACCTTC
len: 17; d_gene: TRBD2; j_gene: TRBJ2-1; abundance: NA; v_gene: TRBV28; CDR3aa: CASSLYGRGSPYNEQFF; CDR3nt: TGTGCCAGCAGTTTATACGGGCGGGGGAGCCCTTACAATGAGCAGTTCTTC
len: 16; d_gene: TRBD1; j_gene: TRBJ2-1; abundance: NA; v_gene: TRBV5-4; CDR3aa: CASSLRGQGTGNEQFF; CDR3nt: TGTGCCAGCAGCTTGCGGGGACAGGGGACGGGTAATGAGCAGTTCTTC
len: 15; d_gene: TRBD2; j_gene: TRBJ2-7; abundance: once; v_gene: TRBV7-3; CDR3aa: CASSLWAGGTSEQYF; CDR3nt: TGTGCCAGCAGCTTATGGGCCGGGGGGACGAGCGAGCAGTACTTC
len: 14; d_gene: TRBD1; j_gene: TRBJ2-7; abundance: NA; v_gene: TRBV5-4; CDR3aa: CATNPGGTGGEQYF; CDR3nt: TGTGCCACCAACCCAGGCGGGACAGGGGGCGAGCAGTACTTC
len: 14; d_gene: TRBD2; j_gene: TRBJ2-7; abundance: NA; v_gene: TRBV28; CDR3aa: CASSSGLEPYEQYF; CDR3nt: TGTGCCAGCAGTTCCGGACTAGAACCCTACGAGCAGTACTTC
len: 16; d_gene: NA; j_gene: TRBJ1-5; abundance: few; v_gene: TRBV19; CDR3aa: CASSIYRTRGNQPQHF; CDR3nt: TGTGCCAGTAGTATATACCGGACTAGGGGCAATCAGCCCCAGCATTTT